The source of this TCR beta chain is a study of cytomegalovirus exposure and HLA in healthy donors. Broader study findings: Excluded were some V segments that proved indistinguishable, including TRBV6-2 and TRBV6-3.

This clone appeared a few times. The target antigen is unknown. The CDR3 is 12 amino acids. V lost 6 bases and J lost 0, with 5 bases in between. From germline, CDR1 is MNHNY and CDR2 SVGAGI (reference sequence). PCR involved 60 Vbeta and 13 Jbeta primers. TCRdb keeps only in-frame clones here, not all; method: immunoSEQ multiplex PCR. The sample yields around 130,000 clones, around 80% seen once. The TCR comes from a female donor in good health and CMV-seronegative. Sequences were obtained from PBMCs. The gene calls are TRBV6-6 and TRBJ1-1; unclear D gene. CDR3 sequence reads: CASRAMNTEAFF. For the CDR3, the DNA is TGTGCCAGCAGAGCAATGAACACTGAAGCTTTCTTT.